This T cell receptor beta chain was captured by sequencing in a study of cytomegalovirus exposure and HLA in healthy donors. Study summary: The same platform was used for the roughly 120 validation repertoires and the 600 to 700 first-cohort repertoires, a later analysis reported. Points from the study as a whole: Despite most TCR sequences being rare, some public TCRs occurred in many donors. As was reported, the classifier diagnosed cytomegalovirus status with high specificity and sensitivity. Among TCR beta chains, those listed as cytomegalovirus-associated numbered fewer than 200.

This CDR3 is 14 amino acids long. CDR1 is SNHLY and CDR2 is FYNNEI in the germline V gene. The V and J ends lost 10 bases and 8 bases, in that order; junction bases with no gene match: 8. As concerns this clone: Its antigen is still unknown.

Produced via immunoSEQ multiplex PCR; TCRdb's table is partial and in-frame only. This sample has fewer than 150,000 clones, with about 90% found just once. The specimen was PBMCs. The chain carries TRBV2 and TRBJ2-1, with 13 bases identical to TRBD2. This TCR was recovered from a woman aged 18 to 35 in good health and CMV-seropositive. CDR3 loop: CAITTSGRIDEQFF. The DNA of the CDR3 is TGTGCCATTACGACTAGCGGGAGGATCGATGAGCAGTTCTTC.